This TCR beta chain was obtained from a study of radiotherapy plus CTLA-4 blockade in lung cancer. About the study: With 30% to 40% of patients having disease control, objective responses were seen in roughly 18%.

In germline, CDR1 is LNHDA, CDR2 SQIVND (reference sequence). This CDR3 region has 13 residues. Deletions cut 5 bases from V and 7 bases from J, with 12 bases between. The repertoire was sequenced with immunoSEQ multiplex PCR; TCRdb's copy has only in-frame clones and lacks some. Of about 55,000 clones in the sample, around four fifths were seen once. The TCR sequence derives from a human donor with non-small cell lung cancer whose response to radiotherapy plus ipilimumab could not be evaluated. This chain joins TRBV19 and TRBJ1-5; tentative D call: TRBD1 (6 bases). The specimen was peripheral blood, collected from a patient treated with radiotherapy plus ipilimumab. As DNA, the CDR3 is TGTGCCAGTAGTCCAGGGGTCGGACAGCCCCAGCATTTT. Protein product: CASSPGVGQPQHF.